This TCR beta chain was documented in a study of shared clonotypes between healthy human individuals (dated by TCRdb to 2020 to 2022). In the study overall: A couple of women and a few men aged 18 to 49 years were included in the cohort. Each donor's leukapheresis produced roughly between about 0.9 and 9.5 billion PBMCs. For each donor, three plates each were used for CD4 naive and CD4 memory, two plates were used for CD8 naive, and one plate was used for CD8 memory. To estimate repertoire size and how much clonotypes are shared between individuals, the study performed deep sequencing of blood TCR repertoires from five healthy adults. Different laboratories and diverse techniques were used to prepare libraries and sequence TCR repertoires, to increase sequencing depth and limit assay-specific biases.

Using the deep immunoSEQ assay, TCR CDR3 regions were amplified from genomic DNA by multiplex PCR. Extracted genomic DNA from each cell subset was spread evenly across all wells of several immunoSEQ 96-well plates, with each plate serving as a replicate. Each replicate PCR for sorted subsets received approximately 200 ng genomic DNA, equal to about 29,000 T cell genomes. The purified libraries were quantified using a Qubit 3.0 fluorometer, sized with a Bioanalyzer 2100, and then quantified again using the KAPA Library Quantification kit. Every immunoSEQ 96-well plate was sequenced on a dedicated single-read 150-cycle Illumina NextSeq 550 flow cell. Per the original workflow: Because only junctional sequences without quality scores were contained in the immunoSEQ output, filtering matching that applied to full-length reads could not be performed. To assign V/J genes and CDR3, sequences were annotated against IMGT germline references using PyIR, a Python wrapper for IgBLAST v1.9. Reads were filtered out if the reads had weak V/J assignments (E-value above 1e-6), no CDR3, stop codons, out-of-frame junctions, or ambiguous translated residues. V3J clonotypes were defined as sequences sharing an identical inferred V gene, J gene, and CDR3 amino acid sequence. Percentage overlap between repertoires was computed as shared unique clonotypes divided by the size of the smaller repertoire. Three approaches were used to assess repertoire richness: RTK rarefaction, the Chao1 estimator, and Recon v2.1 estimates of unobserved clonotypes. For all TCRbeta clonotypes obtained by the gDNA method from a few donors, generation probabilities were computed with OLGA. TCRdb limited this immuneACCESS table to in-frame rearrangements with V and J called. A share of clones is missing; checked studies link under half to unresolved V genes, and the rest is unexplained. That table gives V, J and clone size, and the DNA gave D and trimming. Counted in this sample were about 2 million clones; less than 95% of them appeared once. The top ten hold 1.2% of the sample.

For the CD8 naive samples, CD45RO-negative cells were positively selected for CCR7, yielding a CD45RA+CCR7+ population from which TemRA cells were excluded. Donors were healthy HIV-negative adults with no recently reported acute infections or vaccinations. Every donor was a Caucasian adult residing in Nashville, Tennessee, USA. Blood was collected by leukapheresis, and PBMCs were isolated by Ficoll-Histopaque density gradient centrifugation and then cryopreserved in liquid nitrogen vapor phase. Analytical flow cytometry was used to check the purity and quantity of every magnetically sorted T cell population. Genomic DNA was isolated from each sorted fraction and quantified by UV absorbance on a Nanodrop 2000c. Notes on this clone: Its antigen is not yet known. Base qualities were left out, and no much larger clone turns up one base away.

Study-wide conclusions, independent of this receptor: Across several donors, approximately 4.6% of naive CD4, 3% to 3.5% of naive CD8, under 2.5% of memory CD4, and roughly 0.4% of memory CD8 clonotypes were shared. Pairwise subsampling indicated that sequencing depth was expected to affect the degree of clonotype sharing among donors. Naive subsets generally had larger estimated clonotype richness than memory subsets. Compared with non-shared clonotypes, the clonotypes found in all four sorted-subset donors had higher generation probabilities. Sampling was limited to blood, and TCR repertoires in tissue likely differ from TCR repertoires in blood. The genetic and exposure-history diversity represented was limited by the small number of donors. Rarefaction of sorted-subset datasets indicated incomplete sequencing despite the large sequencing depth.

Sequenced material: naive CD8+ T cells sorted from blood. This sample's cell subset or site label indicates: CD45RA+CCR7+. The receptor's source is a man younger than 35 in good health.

The DNA sequence is as follows: TGTGCCAGCAGCGTATCAGACAGCACGGGGGATGGCTACACCTTC. This gives the protein CASSVSDSTGDGYTF. The sequence links TRBV9 to TRBJ1-2; tentative D gene TRBD1, with 5 bases matching. According to the germline V gene, CDR1 reads SGDLS and CDR2 reads YYNGEE. The CDR3 sequence holds 15 residues, the cysteine and phenylalanine included. Only the CDR3 region is kept as DNA, spanning 45 bases read in frame from base 1. V and J are truncated by 1 base and 6 bases respectively, leaving an intervening sequence of 16 bases.